This T cell receptor beta chain is drawn from a study of regulatory T cells in long-lasting Graves disease. Through Arm-PCR of CDR3 regions and iRepertoire HTBI primers, TCR beta libraries were built. Original data processing: Analysis of the samples identified 60 to 75 TRBV and more than eleven TRBJ segments. TCRdb reprocessed the multiplex PCR reads with MiXCR, giving one entry per CDR3 protein. TCRdb's processing, not the authors' own work, is the source of the V and J calls. The sample has about 200,000 distinct CDR3 sequences; around 19% are singletons. Whole-study findings and limits: Between persistent patients, 2,500 to 3,500 public clonotypes were shared, exceeding the roughly 920 shared between new patients. Favored gene segments in persistent disease were TRBV28, TRBJ1-2 and TRBJ2-5.

Time point here: newly diagnosed GD, antithyroid drugs for less than 3 months. With RNA extracted from PBMCs as input, the TCR library was made. In germline, CDR1 is SGHNT, CDR2 YENEEA. V shed 5 bases and J shed 5 bases, with 12 bases lying between them. This CDR3 spans 13 amino acids. In its sample, this clonotype was seen many times. Its specificity is unknown. The chain combines TRBV11-3 with TRBJ1-1; D may be TRBD1 (5 bases). Material: peripheral blood mononuclear cells (PBMCs), obtained at new diagnosis, from a patient treated with antithyroid drugs. The clonotype originates from a female donor with Graves disease. The CDR3 nucleotides are TGTGCCAGCAGCAGTCCAGGGCGAACTGAAGCTTTCTTT. This codes for CASSSPGRTEAFF.